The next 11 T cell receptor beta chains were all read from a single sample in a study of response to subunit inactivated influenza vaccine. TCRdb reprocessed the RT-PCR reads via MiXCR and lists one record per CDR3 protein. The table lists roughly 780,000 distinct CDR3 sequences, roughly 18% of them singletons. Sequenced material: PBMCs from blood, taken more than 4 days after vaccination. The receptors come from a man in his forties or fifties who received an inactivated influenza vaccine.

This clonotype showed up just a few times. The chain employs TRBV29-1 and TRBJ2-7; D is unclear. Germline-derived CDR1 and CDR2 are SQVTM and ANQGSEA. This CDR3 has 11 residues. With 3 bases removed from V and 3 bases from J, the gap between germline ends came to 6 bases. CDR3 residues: CSVDDRYEQYF. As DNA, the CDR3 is TGCAGCGTTGACGACCGCTACGAGCAGTACTTC.

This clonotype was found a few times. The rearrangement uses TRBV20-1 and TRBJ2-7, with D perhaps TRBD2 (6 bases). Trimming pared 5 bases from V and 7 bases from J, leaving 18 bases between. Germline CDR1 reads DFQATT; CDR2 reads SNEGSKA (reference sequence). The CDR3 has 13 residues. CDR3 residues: CSAAVGGLGEQYF. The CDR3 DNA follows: TGCAGTGCTGCCGTCGGGGGTCTAGGGGAGCAGTACTTC.

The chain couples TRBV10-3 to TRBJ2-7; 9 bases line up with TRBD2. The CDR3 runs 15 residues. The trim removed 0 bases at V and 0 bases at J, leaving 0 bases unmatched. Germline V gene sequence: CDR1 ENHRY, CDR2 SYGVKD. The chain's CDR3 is CAISESSGSSYEQYF. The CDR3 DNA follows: TGTGCCATCAGTGAGTCTAGCGGGAGCTCCTACGAGCAGTACTTC.

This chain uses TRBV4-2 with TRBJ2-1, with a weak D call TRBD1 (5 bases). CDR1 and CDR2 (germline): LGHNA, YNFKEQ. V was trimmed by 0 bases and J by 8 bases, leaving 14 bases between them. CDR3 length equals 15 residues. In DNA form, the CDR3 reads TGTGCCAGCAGCCAAGAGTGGGGCCTTAGCTATGAGCAGTTCTTC. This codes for CASSQEWGLSYEQFF.

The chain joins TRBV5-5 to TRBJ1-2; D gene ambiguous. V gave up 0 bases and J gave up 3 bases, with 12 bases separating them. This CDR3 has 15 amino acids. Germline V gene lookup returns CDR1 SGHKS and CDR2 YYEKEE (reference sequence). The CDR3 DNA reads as TGTGCCAGCAGCTTGGGCTCCCTAAGGGACTATGGCTACACCTTC. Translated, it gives CASSLGSLRDYGYTF.

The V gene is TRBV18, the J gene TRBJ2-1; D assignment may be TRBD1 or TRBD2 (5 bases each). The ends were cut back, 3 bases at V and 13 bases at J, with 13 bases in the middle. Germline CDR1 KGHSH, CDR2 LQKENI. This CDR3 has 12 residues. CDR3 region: CASSPRDREQFF. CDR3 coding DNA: TGTGCCAGCTCACCTCGGGACCGCGAACAGTTCTTC. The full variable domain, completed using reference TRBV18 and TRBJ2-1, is NAGVMQNPRHLVRRRGQEARLRCSPMKGHSHVYWYRQLPEEGLKFMVYLQKENIIDESGMPKERFSAEFPKEGPSILRIQQVVRGDSAAYFCASSPRDREQFFGPGTRLTVL.

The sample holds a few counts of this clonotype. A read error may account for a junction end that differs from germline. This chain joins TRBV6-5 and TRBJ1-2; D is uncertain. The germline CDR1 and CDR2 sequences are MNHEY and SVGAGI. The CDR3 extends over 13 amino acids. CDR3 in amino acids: CASSNSGLYGYTF. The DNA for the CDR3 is TGTGCCAGCAGTAACTCAGGACTTTATGGCTACACCTTC.

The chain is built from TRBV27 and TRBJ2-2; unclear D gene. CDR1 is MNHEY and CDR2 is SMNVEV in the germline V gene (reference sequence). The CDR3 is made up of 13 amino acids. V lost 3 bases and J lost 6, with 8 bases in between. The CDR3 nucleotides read TGTGCCAGCAGTTTTCGGACCTCCGGGGAGCTGTTTTTT. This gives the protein CASSFRTSGELFF.

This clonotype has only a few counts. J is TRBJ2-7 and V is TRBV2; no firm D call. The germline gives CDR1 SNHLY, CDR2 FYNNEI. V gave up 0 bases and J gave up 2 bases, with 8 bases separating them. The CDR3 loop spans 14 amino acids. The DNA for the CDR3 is TGTGCCAGCAGTGAAGCGCCAACAGCCTACGAGCAGTACTTC. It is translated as CASSEAPTAYEQYF.

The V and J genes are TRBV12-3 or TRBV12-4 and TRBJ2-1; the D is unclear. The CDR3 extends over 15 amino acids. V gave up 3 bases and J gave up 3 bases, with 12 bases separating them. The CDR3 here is CASSFSYGNYNEQFF. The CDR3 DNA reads TGTGCCAGCAGTTTTTCGTACGGAAACTACAATGAGCAGTTCTTC.

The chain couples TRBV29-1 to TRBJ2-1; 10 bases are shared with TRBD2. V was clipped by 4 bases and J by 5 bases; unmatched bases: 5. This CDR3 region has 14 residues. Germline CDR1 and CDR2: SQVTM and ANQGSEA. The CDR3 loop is CSVGGAGGNNEQFF. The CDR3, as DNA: TGCAGCGTTGGGGGAGCGGGAGGGAACAATGAGCAGTTCTTC.